This T cell receptor (beta chain) was captured by sequencing in a study of cytomegalovirus exposure and HLA in healthy donors. Study-level points and caveats: Later analysis found that TCR beta chains associated with HLA were more clonally expanded than other, equally common chains.

Trimming shortened V by 3 bases and J by 0 bases, and 3 bases separated the two germline ends. Germline V gene data show CDR1 as MNHEY and CDR2 as SMNVEV (reference sequence). This CDR3 has 14 residues. Use of 60 Vbeta and 13 Jbeta primers characterized the PCR. Data came from immunoSEQ multiplex PCR; TCRdb stores just in-frame clones and leaves some out. This sample has 250,000 or so clones, with about 93% found just once. This clone was counted between two and nine times. Its antigen is as yet unknown. The chain is built from TRBV27 and TRBJ1-6; D is ambiguous. Sequenced input: PBMCs. This sequence originates from a girl aged 2 to 9 in good health and CMV-seronegative. CDR3 coding DNA: TGTGCCAGCAGTTTGAGCTCCTATAATTCACCCCTCCACTTT. It yields the protein CASSLSSYNSPLHF.